The clone carrying this T cell receptor (beta chain) is a singleton in its sample. Through a sample-barcoded 5' primer and a J-beta primer mix, a second PCR was run for roughly 6 to 11 cycles. TCRdb re-called the 5' RACE reads through MiXCR, storing one row per CDR3 protein. The repertoire holds some 760,000 distinct CDR3 sequences, with around 25% as singletons. The authors extracted at least 6 micrograms of total RNA per sample. The data were obtained in a study of blood T cells in healthy people across ages. The CDR3 runs 14 residues. Germline CDR1 and CDR2: ENHRY and SYGVKD. Trimming removed 2 bases at V and 2 bases at J, with 7 bases between. These data are also associated with another study on T cells of mothers and their children.

The chain has TRBV10-3 and TRBJ2-1; D call uncertain. This TCR derives from a boy between 10 and 17 years old in good health. Sequenced sample: blood. The CDR3 region has the DNA TGTGCCATCAGTGAGGGTGCGCCCTACAATGAGCAGTTCTTC. Amino acid sequence: CAISEGAPYNEQFF.